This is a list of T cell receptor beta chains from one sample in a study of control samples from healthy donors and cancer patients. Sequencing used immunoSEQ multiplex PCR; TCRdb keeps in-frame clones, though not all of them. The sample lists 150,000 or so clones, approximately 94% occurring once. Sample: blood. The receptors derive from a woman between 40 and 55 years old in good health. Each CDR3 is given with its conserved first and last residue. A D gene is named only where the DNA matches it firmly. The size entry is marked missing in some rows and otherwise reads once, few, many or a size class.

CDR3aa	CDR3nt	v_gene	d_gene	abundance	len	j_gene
CASSLVFLAGIGGEQYF	TGTGCCAGCAGCTTAGTTTTCCTAGCGGGCATCGGGGGTGAGCAGTACTTC	TRBV7-2	TRBD2	.	17	TRBJ2-7
CASSPSAAGVISYGYTF	TGTGCCAGCAGCCCGTCCGCCGCGGGTGTAATTAGCTATGGCTACACCTTC	TRBV7-2	.	.	17	TRBJ1-2
CASSFTKGAGEYF	TGTGCCAGCAGTTTCACGAAGGGGGCAGGGGAGTACTTC	TRBV27	TRBD1	once	13	TRBJ2-7
CASSQDLRTGSYGYTF	TGTGCCAGCAGCCAAGATTTACGGACAGGGAGCTATGGCTACACCTTC	TRBV4-2	TRBD1	.	16	TRBJ1-2
CASSNPTGPTLERYNSPLHF	TGTGCCAGCAGCAACCCGACAGGGCCTACACTAGAAAGATATAATTCACCCCTCCACTTT	TRBV7-9	TRBD1	.	20	TRBJ1-6
CASSQDFGTVYNSPLHF	TGTGCCAGCAGCCAAGATTTTGGGACAGTCTATAATTCACCCCTCCACTTT	TRBV4-2	TRBD1	.	17	TRBJ1-6
CASSRVGQGRRNEQFF	TGCGCCAGCAGCCGAGTGGGACAGGGGCGCCGCAATGAGCAGTTCTTC	TRBV4-3	TRBD1	.	16	TRBJ2-1
CASSLTGVDTEAFF	TGTGCCAGCAGCCTGACAGGTGTGGACACTGAAGCTTTCTTT	TRBV3-1/TRBV3-2	.	.	14	TRBJ1-1
CASSPVGYGYTF	TGTGCCAGCAGCCCTGTAGGGTATGGCTACACCTTC	TRBV7-8	.	.	12	TRBJ1-2
CASSYRRTTATDTQYF	TGTGCCAGCAGTTACAGGAGGACAACCGCCACAGATACGCAGTATTTT	TRBV6-5	.	.	16	TRBJ2-3
CASSLGTNQPQHF	TGCGCCAGCAGCTTGGGGACAAATCAGCCCCAGCATTTT	TRBV5-1	.	once	13	TRBJ1-5
CASSTGQGENQPQHF	TGTGCCAGTAGTACCGGACAGGGGGAAAATCAGCCCCAGCATTTT	TRBV19	TRBD1	.	15	TRBJ1-5
CASSQEQDYGYTF	TGTGCCAGCAGCCAAGAGCAGGACTATGGCTACACCTTC	TRBV3-1/TRBV3-2	.	.	13	TRBJ1-2
CASSFSGLSSNQPQHF	TGTGCCAGCAGTTTCTCAGGCTTGAGTAGCAATCAGCCCCAGCATTTT	TRBV28	.	.	16	TRBJ1-5
CASSPGGVLNTIYF	TGTGCCAGCTCACCGGGAGGGGTTTTGAACACCATATATTTT	TRBV18	.	.	14	TRBJ1-3
CASSIQRGRGPYGYTF	TGTGCCAGCAGTATCCAAAGGGGGCGGGGCCCCTATGGCTACACCTTC	TRBV27	TRBD1	.	16	TRBJ1-2
CATSDSGNTIYF	TGTGCCACCAGTGACTCTGGAAACACCATATATTTT	TRBV24-1	.	.	12	TRBJ1-3
CSVAPSGNSYEQYF	TGCAGCGTTGCGCCTAGCGGGAACTCCTACGAGCAGTACTTC	TRBV29-1	TRBD2	.	14	TRBJ2-7
CASSPPDRSWGTDTQYF	TGTGCCAGCAGCCCGCCAGACCGGTCCTGGGGCACAGATACGCAGTATTTT	TRBV7-9	.	.	17	TRBJ2-3
CASSSGPGWPQHF	TGTGCCAGCAGCTCAGGACCGGGCTGGCCCCAGCATTTT	TRBV27	.	.	13	TRBJ1-5
CASSPDRGPVAFF	TGTGCCAGCAGCCCAGACAGGGGGCCTGTAGCTTTCTTT	TRBV11-2	TRBD1	.	13	TRBJ1-1
CASSPYRRGRTETQYF	TGTGCCAGCTCACCTTACCGCAGGGGGCGCACAGAGACCCAGTACTTC	TRBV18	TRBD1	.	16	TRBJ2-5
CASSWGGGTEAFF	TGTGCCAGCAGTTGGGGTGGAGGTACTGAAGCTTTCTTT	TRBV12-3/TRBV12-4	.	.	13	TRBJ1-1
CAISEQTGITYEQYF	TGTGCCATCAGTGAGCAAACGGGTATCACCTACGAGCAGTACTTC	TRBV10-3	.	.	15	TRBJ2-7
CASSSTGTQETQYF	TGTGCCAGCAGCTCAACAGGGACCCAAGAGACCCAGTACTTC	TRBV7-2	.	.	14	TRBJ2-5
CAWSVNAETGYTF	TGTGCCTGGAGTGTTAATGCCGAGACCGGCTACACCTTC	TRBV30	.	.	13	TRBJ1-2
CASSFRPGNTEAFF	TGTGCCAGCAGCTTCAGGCCCGGGAACACTGAAGCTTTCTTT	TRBV5-6	.	.	14	TRBJ1-1
CASSTGGGPNTDTQYF	TGCGCCAGCAGCACAGGCGGGGGCCCTAACACAGATACGCAGTATTTT	TRBV5-1	.	.	16	TRBJ2-3
CSVGLTGGNTEAFF	TGCAGCGTTGGGTTGACAGGTGGGAACACTGAAGCTTTCTTT	TRBV29-1	.	.	14	TRBJ1-1
CASSLEAGGTVDTQYF	TGTGCCAGCAGCTTAGAAGCGGGGGGAACCGTGGATACGCAGTATTTT	TRBV7-2	TRBD2	once	16	TRBJ2-3
CASSLVGDFSSGKNIQYF	TGTGCCAGCAGCTTAGTGGGAGATTTTTCTAGCGGCAAAAACATTCAGTACTTC	TRBV7-9	TRBD2	.	18	TRBJ2-4
CASRPDRGVGSPLHF	TGTGCCAGTAGACCGGACAGGGGAGTTGGTTCACCCCTCCACTTT	TRBV19	TRBD1	once	15	TRBJ1-6
CASREGRYSNQPQHF	TGTGCCAGCAGGGAAGGACGTTATAGCAATCAGCCCCAGCATTTT	TRBV6-1	.	once	15	TRBJ1-5
CASSVNLNTEAFF	TGTGCCAGCAGTGTAAACCTGAACACTGAAGCTTTCTTT	TRBV6-4	.	once	13	TRBJ1-1
CASSYRGLTYNEQFF	TGTGCCAGCAGTTACCGGGGCTTAACCTACAATGAGCAGTTCTTC	TRBV6-5	.	.	15	TRBJ2-1
CASKVLWADYGYTF	TGCGCCAGCAAAGTACTTTGGGCGGACTATGGCTACACCTTC	TRBV5-1	.	.	14	TRBJ1-2
CASSILAGPAEKLF	TGTGCCAGTAGTATATTGGCAGGGCCGGCGGAGAAGCTTTTT	TRBV19	.	.	14	TRBJ1-5
CASRSGQGVAEAFF	TGTGCCAGCAGATCAGGACAGGGGGTGGCTGAAGCTTTCTTT	TRBV6-5	TRBD1	.	14	TRBJ1-1
CSVRGLSTNEQFF	TGCAGCGTCAGAGGACTCTCAACAAATGAGCAGTTCTTC	TRBV29-1	.	once	13	TRBJ2-1
CASSLVEEIQYF	TGTGCCAGCAGCTTAGTAGAGGAGATTCAGTACTTC	TRBV7-9	.	once	12	TRBJ2-4
CASSPSGQFYEQYF	TGTGCCAGCTCACCAAGCGGACAGTTCTACGAGCAGTACTTC	TRBV18	.	.	14	TRBJ2-7
CATAARRGLGETQYF	TGTGCCACCGCTGCTCGACGGGGACTGGGGGAGACCCAGTACTTC	TRBV2	.	.	15	TRBJ2-5
CASSFQLSSQETQYF	TGTGCCAGCAGCTTTCAGCTATCATCTCAAGAGACCCAGTACTTC	TRBV5-4	.	.	15	TRBJ2-5
CASSSVAYGYTF	TGTGCCAGCAGTTCAGTTGCCTATGGCTACACCTTC	TRBV6-5	.	.	12	TRBJ1-2
CASSARGRNTEAFF	TGTGCCAGCAGCGCCAGGGGTAGGAACACTGAAGCTTTCTTT	TRBV11-2	.	.	14	TRBJ1-1
CAWSGQSNEKLFF	TGTGCCTGGAGTGGGCAGTCTAATGAAAAACTGTTTTTT	TRBV30	.	.	13	TRBJ1-4
CASSVAAGGGTGEPFF	TGTGCCAGCAGCGTAGCTGCCGGGGGTGGGACCGGGGAGCCGTTTTTT	TRBV9	.	.	16	TRBJ2-2
CASSEEEARNTDTQYF	TGTGCCAGCAGTGAAGAAGAGGCGAGGAACACAGATACGCAGTATTTT	TRBV6-1	.	.	16	TRBJ2-3